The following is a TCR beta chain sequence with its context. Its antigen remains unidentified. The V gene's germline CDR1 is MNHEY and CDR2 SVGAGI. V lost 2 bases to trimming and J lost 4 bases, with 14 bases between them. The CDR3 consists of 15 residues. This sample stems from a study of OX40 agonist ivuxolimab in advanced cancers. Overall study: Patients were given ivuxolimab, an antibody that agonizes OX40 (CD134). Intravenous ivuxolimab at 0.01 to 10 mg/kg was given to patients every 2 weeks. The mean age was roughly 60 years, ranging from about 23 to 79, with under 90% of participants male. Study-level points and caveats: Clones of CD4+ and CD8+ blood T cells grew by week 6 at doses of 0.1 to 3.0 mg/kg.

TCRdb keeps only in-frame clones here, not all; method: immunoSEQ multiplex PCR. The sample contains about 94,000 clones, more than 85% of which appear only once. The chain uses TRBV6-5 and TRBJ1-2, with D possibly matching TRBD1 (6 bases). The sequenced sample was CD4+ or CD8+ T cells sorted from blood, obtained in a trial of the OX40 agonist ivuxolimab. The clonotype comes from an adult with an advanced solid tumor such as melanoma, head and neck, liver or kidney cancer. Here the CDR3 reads CASSYHPDSVYGYTF. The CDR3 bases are TGTGCCAGCAGTTACCACCCGGACAGTGTCTATGGCTACACCTTC.